This T cell receptor (beta chain) was obtained from a study of T-cell reconstitution after alpha-beta-depleted transplantation in children. Study results and limitations: Newly produced T cells mostly accounted for T-cell counts and diversity one year post-transplant. Several hundred expanded graft clones reportedly supplied alpha-beta T cells about two months after transplant. At day 60, the high TCRbeta diversity found in some patients originated from recipient T cells and thymic progenitors that had survived.

Using unique molecular identifiers, the investigators prepared the TCRbeta library. Using its own MiXCR run on the PCR reads, TCRdb lists one record per CDR3 protein. The top ten hold around 2% of the sample, which has a few hundred thousand distinct CDR3 sequences, 10% to 15% seen once. Germline assignment: CDR1 GTSNPN and CDR2 SVGIG (reference sequence). This CDR3 comprises 14 residues. Between the trimmed V and J ends, which lost 7 bases and 0 bases, there was a span of 15 bases. About this clonotype: Its specificity is not known.

The origin of this receptor is a male patient under 18 who had a stem cell transplant for acute myeloid leukemia, so the T cells may come from the graft donor. The sequenced sample was PBMCs, mostly from graft donor cells, obtained 360 days after TCRalphabeta/CD19-depleted stem cell transplant. V is TRBV30 and J is TRBJ1-2; D is possibly TRBD1 (6 bases). The DNA for the CDR3 is TGTGCCTTCTCAGGACAGAATACTAACTATGGCTACACCTTC. Amino acid sequence: CAFSGQNTNYGYTF. Supplemented by reference TRBV30 and TRBJ1-2, the full variable domain reads SQTIHQWPATLVQPVGSPLSLECTVEGTSNPNLYWYRQAAGRGLQLLFYSVGIGQISSEVPQNLSASRPQDRQFILSSKKLLLSDSGFYLCAFSGQNTNYGYTFGSGTRLTVV.